The clone carrying this T cell receptor (beta chain) was recorded at least ten times. Antigen specificity is unknown. Amplification by 5'RACE using constant-segment primers produced TCR alpha and TCR beta cDNA libraries that carried sample barcodes and UMIs. TCRdb independently ran MiXCR on the 5' RACE reads; one entry per CDR3 protein. The table shows 350,000 or so distinct CDR3 sequences, with approximately 12% occurring only once. The record originates from a study of T-cell memory formation after mild COVID-19. Broader study findings: Cross-reactive memory appears to have joined, as suggested by some responding clones showing up in pre-infection memory. CD4+ bias marked clones expanding day 15 to 37, unlike balanced contracting clones.

The germline V gene has CDR1 SGHTA and CDR2 FQGNSA. The CDR3 consists of 12 residues. The V gene lost 4 bases and the J gene lost 2 bases, with 4 bases spanning the gap. The clonotype comes from a man aged 18 to 35 who had mild COVID-19 (a few samples of this study predate the infection). Cell type and time point are not known. Sequencing was carried out using PBMCs or a T cell subset sorted from them (not recorded which). The V gene is TRBV7-2, the J gene TRBJ2-3; D is undetermined. The CDR3 DNA follows: TGTGCCAGCAGCTATTACACAGATACGCAGTATTTT. It translates to CASSYYTDTQYF. The whole variable domain, remainder taken from reference TRBV7-2 and TRBJ2-3, is GAGVSQSPSNKVTEKGKDVELRCDPISGHTALYWYRQSLGQGLEFLIYFQGNSAPDKSGLPSDRFSAERTGGSVSTLTIQRTQQEDSAVYLCASSYYTDTQYFGPGTRLTVL.